One and the same sample provided the 4 T cell receptor beta chains below, sequenced in a study of cytomegalovirus exposure and HLA in healthy donors. PCR primers comprised 60 Vbeta and 13 Jbeta primers. Profiled with immunoSEQ multiplex PCR; TCRdb holds only in-frame clones, not every one. The repertoire holds approximately 130,000 clones, about 8% seen once, with around 6.1% in the top ten. The sequencing sample was made of PBMCs. Receptors originate from a woman in her thirties or forties in good health and CMV-seropositive.

This clone was picked up a small number of times. The V and J genes are TRBV6-6 and TRBJ1-1; 8 bases line up with TRBD1. Germline V gives CDR1 MNHNY, CDR2 SVGAGI (reference sequence). The length of the CDR3 is 13 residues. The trim removed 6 bases at V and 11 bases at J, leaving 11 bases unmatched. CDR3 DNA sequence: TGTGCCAGCAGGAAATGGACAGGGACGGATGCTTTCTTT. Translated: CASRKWTGTDAFF.

The rearrangement uses TRBV18 and TRBJ1-2; tentatively, D is TRBD1 (5 bases). CDR3 length: 14 residues. Germline CDR1 KGHSH, CDR2 LQKENI. V shed 3 bases and J shed 3 bases, with 11 bases lying between them. This CDR3 reads CASSPGDSYYGYTF. DNA for the CDR3: TGTGCCAGCTCACCGGGTGACAGTTACTATGGCTACACCTTC.

The chain recombines TRBV6-5 with TRBJ2-1; D is undetermined. The CDR3 loop spans 15 amino acids. V shed 4 bases and J shed 0 bases, with 10 bases lying between them. CDR1 MNHEY and CDR2 SVGAGI come from the germline V gene. CDR3 sequence: CASSLGRSSYNEQFF. CDR3 DNA sequence: TGTGCCAGCAGTTTGGGTCGGAGCTCCTACAATGAGCAGTTCTTC.

This clone was picked up a small number of times. V usage is TRBV5-5 and J usage is TRBJ2-3, with 7 bases aligning to TRBD1. Losses at the gene ends were 1 base for V and 0 bases for J; bases not matched to a gene: 2. The CDR3 has 15 residues. Germline V CDR1 and CDR2: SGHKS, YYEKEE (reference sequence). The CDR3 nucleotides read TGTGCCAGCAGCTTGTTGGGACAGAGCACAGATACGCAGTATTTT. Translation gives CASSLLGQSTDTQYF. The whole variable domain, filled in from reference TRBV5-5 and TRBJ2-3, reads DAGVTQSPTHLIKTRGQQVTLRCSPISGHKSVSWYQQVLGQGPQFIFQYYEKEERGRGNFPDRFSARQFPNYSSELNVNALLLGDSALYLCASSLLGQSTDTQYFGPGTRLTVL.